This T cell receptor beta chain was sequenced for a study of CD8+ T cells in alopecia areata. Study details: Treatment of the treated patients consisted of oral tofacitinib, 5 to 10 mg twice daily. Tofacitinib exposure lasted 6 to 18 months, followed by 6 months off drug.

The study, taken as a whole, reports: The study found that many expanded lesional clones persisted in scalp and blood during tofacitinib. Scalp specimens additionally yield sequences from normal skin's resident alphabeta T cells.

Concerning this clone itself: Its antigen is undetermined.

This CDR3 has 11 amino acids. Trimming removed 5 bases at V and 7 bases at J, with 8 bases between. The germline CDR1 and CDR2 sequences are SQVTM and ANQGSEA. Treatment: oral pan-JAK inhibitor, 5-10 mg twice daily. Isolated RNA was reverse transcribed into cDNA used as the sequencing template. Profiled with immunoSEQ multiplex PCR; TCRdb holds only in-frame clones, not every one. The data hold some 100,000 clones, with around 40% observed a single time. The sequencing used CD8+ T cells sorted from blood, collected at week 24, from a patient treated with tofacitinib. J is TRBJ2-2 and V is TRBV29-1, with D unresolved. The clonotype originates from a human donor with alopecia areata. CDR3 sequence (DNA): TGCAGCGTTCGGACCGGCGGGGAGCTGTTTTTT. It specifies CSVRTGGELFF.